This paragraph covers one T cell receptor (beta chain) sequence. Antigen specificity is unknown. This entry comes from a study of graft-versus-host responses after intestinal transplantation. General study points: Subjects displaying graft-donor T cell macrochimerism possessed elevated graft-versus-host to host-versus-graft clonal ratios inside allografts. In recipient marrow, GvH clones were found, and some appeared first in ileum or blood.

CDR3 size: 15 residues. Looked up from germline, CDR1 is MDHEN and CDR2 is SYDVKM. V was clipped by 5 bases and J by 7 bases; unmatched bases: 9. Sequencing used immunoSEQ multiplex PCR; TCRdb keeps in-frame clones, though not all of them. The sample shows around 84,000 clones, roughly 80% of them seen only once. The J gene is TRBJ2-1, the V gene TRBV28; 9 positions agree with TRBD2. The material was unstimulated CD8+ T cells sorted from spleen or lymph node cells, obtained before intestinal transplant. The sequence derives from a human donor who received an intestinal transplant. CDR3 nucleotide sequence: TGTGCCAGCAGTCCCTATAGCGGGAGTACTAATGAGCAGTTCTTC. The encoded protein is CASSPYSGSTNEQFF.